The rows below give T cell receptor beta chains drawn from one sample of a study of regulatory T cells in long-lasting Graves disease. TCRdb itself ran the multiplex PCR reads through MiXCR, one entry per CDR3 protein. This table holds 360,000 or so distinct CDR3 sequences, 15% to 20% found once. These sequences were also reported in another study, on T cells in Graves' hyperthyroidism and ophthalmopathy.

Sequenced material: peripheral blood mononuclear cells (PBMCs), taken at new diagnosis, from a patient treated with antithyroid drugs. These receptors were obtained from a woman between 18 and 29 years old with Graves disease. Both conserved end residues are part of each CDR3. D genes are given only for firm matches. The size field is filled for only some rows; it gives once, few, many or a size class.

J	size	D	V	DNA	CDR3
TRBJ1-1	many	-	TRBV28	TGTGCCAGCAGTCTGGGCCCTAGGGGATCTGAAGCTTTCTTT	CASSLGPRGSEAFF
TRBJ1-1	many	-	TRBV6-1	TGTGCCAGCAGTCCCAGGGAAGAGGCTGAAGCTTTCTTT	CASSPREEAEAFF
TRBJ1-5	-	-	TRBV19	TGTGCCAGTAGATTCCGGACGGGATCCTTGAATCAGCCCCAGCATTTT	CASRFRTGSLNQPQHF
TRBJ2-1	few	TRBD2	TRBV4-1	TGCGCCAGCAGCCACCAGCGGGGGTACAATGAGCAGTTCTTC	CASSHQRGYNEQFF
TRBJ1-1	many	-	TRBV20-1	TGCAGTGCTAGATTTCGTGAAGCTTTCTTT	CSARFREAFF
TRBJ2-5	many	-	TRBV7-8	TGTGCCAGAGGGCCGGCGCCAGATCAAGAGACCCAGTACTTC	CARGPAPDQETQYF
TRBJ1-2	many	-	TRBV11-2	TGTGCCAGCAGCTTAGTCCGTGGCTACACCTTC	CASSLVRGYTF
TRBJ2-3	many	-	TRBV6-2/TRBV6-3	TGTGCCAGCAGTTTGCGTGACACTGGAGATACGCAGTATTTT	CASSLRDTGDTQYF
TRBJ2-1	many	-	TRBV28	TGTGCCAGCAGTTTTTTCAGGGGGGCGGCTGAGCAGTTCTTC	CASSFFRGAAEQFF
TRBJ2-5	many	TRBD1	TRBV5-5	TGTGCCAGCAGCTCTTACGACAGGGGGCGGAGAGAGACCCAGTACTTC	CASSSYDRGRRETQYF
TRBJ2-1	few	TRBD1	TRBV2	TGTGCCAGCAGTGTTGACAGGGGGCAGTACGATGAGCAGTTCTTC	CASSVDRGQYDEQFF
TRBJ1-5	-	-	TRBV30	TGTGCCTGGAGTGTAGGAGGGGGTGTTCAGCCCCAGCATTTT	CAWSVGGGVQPQHF
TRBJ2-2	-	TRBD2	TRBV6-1	TGTGCCAGCAGCCGGGTTTTAGCGGGAGACCTCGGGGAGCTGTTTTTT	CASSRVLAGDLGELFF
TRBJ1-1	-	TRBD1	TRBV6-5	TGTGCCAGCAGTTACGGACAGGGATACACTGAAGCTTTCTTT	CASSYGQGYTEAFF
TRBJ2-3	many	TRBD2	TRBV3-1	TGTGCCAGCAGCGGGACTAGCGGGAGGTTAACAGATACGCAGTATTTT	CASSGTSGRLTDTQYF
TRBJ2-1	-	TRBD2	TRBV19	TGTGCCAGTAGTTGGGCTAGCGGGACCCAGATTTACAATGAGCAGTTCTTC	CASSWASGTQIYNEQFF
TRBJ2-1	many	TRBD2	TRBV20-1	TGCAGTGCTAGGGGACTAGCGGGAGGCCGTGAGCAGTTCTTC	CSARGLAGGREQFF
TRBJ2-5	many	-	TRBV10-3	TGTGCCATCAGTCTGACAGGACCGAAAGAGACCCAGTACTTC	CAISLTGPKETQYF
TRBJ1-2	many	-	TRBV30	TGTGCCTGGAGCTCCCTGGGGGGGTTAGCTAACTATGGCTACACCTTC	CAWSSLGGLANYGYTF
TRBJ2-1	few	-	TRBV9	TGTGCCAGCAGCGACTCTACTTACAATGAGCAGTTCTTC	CASSDSTYNEQFF